These 8 T cell receptor beta chains were all obtained from the same sample, sequenced in a study of T-cell memory formation after mild COVID-19. Each CDR3 protein gets one entry after TCRdb re-called the 5' RACE reads with MiXCR. The data show about 540,000 distinct CDR3 sequences, roughly 20% seen once. The specimen sequenced was PBMCs or a T cell subset sorted from them (not recorded which). These TCRs come from an adult woman who had mild COVID-19 (a few samples of this study predate the infection). Cell type and time point are not known.

The rearrangement links TRBV30 to TRBJ1-1; D unclear. Per germline, CDR1 GTSNPN and CDR2 SVGIG (reference sequence). V was clipped by 0 bases and J by 5 bases, with 7 bases between them. This CDR3 is 12 amino acids long. The chain's CDR3 is CAWSVTKTEAFF. For the CDR3, the DNA is TGTGCCTGGAGTGTAACCAAGACTGAAGCTTTCTTT.

This clonotype was counted between two and nine times. The rearrangement joins TRBV24-1 to TRBJ2-4; D may be TRBD1 or TRBD2 (5 bases each). The length of the CDR3 is 17 residues. CDR1 and CDR2 from the germline V gene are KGHDR and SFDVKD. V lost 3 bases to trimming and J lost 4 bases, with 18 bases between them. CDR3 DNA sequence: TGTGCCACCAGTGATCCTCCATTCCGGGACGGAAAAAACATTCAGTACTTC. Translated: CATSDPPFRDGKNIQYF.

This clonotype was recorded a few times. The chain carries TRBV20-1 and TRBJ2-5; 7 bases fit TRBD2. Germline V gene sequence: CDR1 DFQATT, CDR2 SNEGSKA (reference sequence). The V and J ends lost 6 bases and 4 bases, in that order; junction bases with no gene match: 11. The CDR3 sequence is 14 residues long. The chain's CDR3 is CSAPIPGGGETQYF. The DNA of the CDR3 is TGCAGTGCACCAATTCCGGGAGGAGGAGAGACCCAGTACTTC.

This clonotype was found once. The gene calls are TRBV11-1 and TRBJ1-2; TRBD1 agrees at 8 bases. The germline V gene has CDR1 SGHAT and CDR2 FQDESV (reference sequence). Trimming at V came to 3 bases and at J to 13 bases, leaving 10 bases not matched to a gene. The CDR3 sequence is 13 residues long. The CDR3 bases are TGTGCCAGCAGCTTCCGACAGGGGTCGGAGAGCACCTTC. This translates into CASSFRQGSESTF.

This rearrangement joins TRBV20-1 to TRBJ2-1; D unresolved. The V gene's germline CDR1 is DFQATT and CDR2 SNEGSKA (reference sequence). There are 12 residues in the CDR3. V shed 3 bases and J shed 2 bases, with 5 bases lying between them. The CDR3 loop is CSASLPYNEQFF. The CDR3 region has the DNA TGCAGTGCTAGCTTGCCCTACAATGAGCAGTTCTTC.

This clonotype was observed a few times. The chain has TRBV18 and TRBJ2-7; D is undetermined. Germline V gives CDR1 KGHSH, CDR2 LQKENI. With 0 bases removed from V and 4 bases from J, the gap between germline ends came to 7 bases. This CDR3 is 13 amino acids long. CDR3 region: CASSPPGRYEQYF. The CDR3 nucleotides read TGTGCCAGCTCACCACCAGGCAGATACGAGCAGTACTTC.

The chain has TRBV5-1 and TRBJ2-1, with 7 bases that match TRBD1. Germline CDR1 SGHRS, CDR2 YFSETQ. V lost 4 bases to trimming and J lost 8 bases; unmatched junction nucleotides: 3. CDR3 size: 12 residues. CDR3 nucleotides: TGCGCCAGCAGCCCTGGGACAGATGAGCAGTTCTTC. Amino acids: CASSPGTDEQFF.

This clonotype was seen many times. The chain couples TRBV19 to TRBJ2-7; D remains ambiguous. The length of the CDR3 is 11 residues. The V and J ends lost 3 bases and 4 bases respectively, with 4 bases between them. Looked up from germline, CDR1 is LNHDA and CDR2 is SQIVND (reference sequence). The CDR3 nucleotides read TGTGCCAGTAGTATGGGATACGAGCAGTACTTC. Translation gives CASSMGYEQYF.